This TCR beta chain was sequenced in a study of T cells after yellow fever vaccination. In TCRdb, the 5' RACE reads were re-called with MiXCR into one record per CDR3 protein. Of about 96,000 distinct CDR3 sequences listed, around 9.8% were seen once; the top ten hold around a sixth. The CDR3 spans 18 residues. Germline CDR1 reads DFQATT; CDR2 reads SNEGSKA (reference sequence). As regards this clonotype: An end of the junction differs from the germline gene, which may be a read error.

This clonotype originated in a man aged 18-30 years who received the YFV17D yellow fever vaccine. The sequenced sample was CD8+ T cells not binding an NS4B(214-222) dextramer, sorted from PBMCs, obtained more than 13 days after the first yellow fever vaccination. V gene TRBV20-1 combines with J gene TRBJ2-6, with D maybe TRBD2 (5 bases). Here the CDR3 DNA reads TGCTGTGCTAGAGATCGTATTGGACTGAGCTCTGGGGCCAACGTCCTGACTTTC. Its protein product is CCARDRIGLSSGANVLTF.